This T cell receptor (beta chain) was identified in a study of cytomegalovirus exposure and HLA in healthy donors. Vbeta (60) and Jbeta (13) primers were used in the PCR. Original analysis: Later work found 80 million or so unique TCR beta chains, with some 11 million shared. The data were produced by immunoSEQ multiplex PCR, yet TCRdb's version contains in-frame clones alone and is incomplete. V and J calls plus clone size are reproduced from that table; the DNA served to infer D and trimming. The sample includes over 95,000 clones, around three quarters of them seen just once. Concerning this clone itself: Its antigen is not identified.

Study-wide results and limits: The authors listed 150 to 200 TCR beta chains as cytomegalovirus-associated. CMV serostatus alone was available as immune exposure information.

Germline values: CDR1 SGHRS, CDR2 YFSETQ. This CDR3 is built from 15 residues. Unmatched junction bases numbered 8, after V lost 3 bases and J lost 4 bases. V is TRBV5-1 and J is TRBJ2-5; 8 nucleotides match TRBD1. Sequencing input: PBMCs. The source is a female donor in good health and CMV-seronegative. The DNA for the CDR3 is TGCGCCAGCAGCTCGGCCTGGACAGGGTTAGAGACCCAGTACTTC. Residues: CASSSAWTGLETQYF.